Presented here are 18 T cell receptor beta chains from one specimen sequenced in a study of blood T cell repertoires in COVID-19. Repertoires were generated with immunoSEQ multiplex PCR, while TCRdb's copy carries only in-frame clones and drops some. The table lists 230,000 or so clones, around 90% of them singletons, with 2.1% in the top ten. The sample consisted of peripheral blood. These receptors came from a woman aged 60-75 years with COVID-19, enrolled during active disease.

DNA of the CDR3: TGTGCCAGTAGGACTAGCGGCTCAGAGACCCAGTACTTC. Protein sequence: CASRTSGSETQYF. This chain uses TRBV19 with TRBJ2-5; TRBD2 matches 9 bases. J lost 4 bases, V lost 6 bases, and 3 bases had no gene match. This CDR3 is 13 amino acids long. The germline V gene has CDR1 LNHDA and CDR2 SQIVND (reference sequence).

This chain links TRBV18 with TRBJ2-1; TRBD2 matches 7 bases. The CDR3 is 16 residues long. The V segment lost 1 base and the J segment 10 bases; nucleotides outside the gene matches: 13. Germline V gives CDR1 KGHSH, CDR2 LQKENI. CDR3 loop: CASSPQPGTTFGEQFF. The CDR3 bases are TGTGCCAGCTCACCACAGCCAGGGACTACCTTCGGGGAGCAGTTCTTC.

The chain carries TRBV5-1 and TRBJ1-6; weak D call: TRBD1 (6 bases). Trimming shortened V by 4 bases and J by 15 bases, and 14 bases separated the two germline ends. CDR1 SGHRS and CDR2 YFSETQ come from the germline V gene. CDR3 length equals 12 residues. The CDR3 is CASSGGAGGLHF. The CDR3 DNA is TGCGCCAGCAGCGGGGGGGCCGGAGGCCTCCACTTT.

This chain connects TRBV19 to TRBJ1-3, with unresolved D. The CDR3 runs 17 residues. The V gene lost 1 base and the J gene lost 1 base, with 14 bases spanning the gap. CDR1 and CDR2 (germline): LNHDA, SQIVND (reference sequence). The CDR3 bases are TGTGCCAGTAGTATAGTAGGGCCCGGGGTATCTGGAAACACCATATATTTT. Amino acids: CASSIVGPGVSGNTIYF.

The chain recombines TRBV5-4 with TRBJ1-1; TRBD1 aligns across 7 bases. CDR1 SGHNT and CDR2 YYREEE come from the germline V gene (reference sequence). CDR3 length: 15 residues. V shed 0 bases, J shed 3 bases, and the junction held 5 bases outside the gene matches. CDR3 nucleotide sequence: TGTGCCAGCAGCTTGGGGGGCAGGGGGGACACTGAAGCTTTCTTT. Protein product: CASSLGGRGDTEAFF.

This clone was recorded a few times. CDR3 in DNA: TGCGCCAGCAGCCTATCCAGACTAGCGGGAGGCAACGAGCAGTACTTC. Its protein product is CASSLSRLAGGNEQYF. The chain combines TRBV5-1 with TRBJ2-7; 13 bases match TRBD2. CDR1 and CDR2 (germline): SGHRS, YFSETQ. This CDR3 has 16 amino acids. V lost 4 bases and J lost 5; bases outside the gene matches: 9.

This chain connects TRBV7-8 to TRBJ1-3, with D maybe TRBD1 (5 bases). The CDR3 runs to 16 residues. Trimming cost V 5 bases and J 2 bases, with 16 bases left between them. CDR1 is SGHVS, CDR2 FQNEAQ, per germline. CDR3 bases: TGTGCCAGCAGCGCGATAGAAGGGGTACCTGGAAACACCATATATTTT. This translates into CASSAIEGVPGNTIYF. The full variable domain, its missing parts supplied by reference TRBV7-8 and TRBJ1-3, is GAGVSQSPRYKVAKRGQDVALRCDPISGHVSLFWYQQALGQGPEFLTYFQNEAQLDKSGLPSDRFFAERPEGSVSTLKIQRTQQEDSAVYLCASSAIEGVPGNTIYFGEGSWLTVV.

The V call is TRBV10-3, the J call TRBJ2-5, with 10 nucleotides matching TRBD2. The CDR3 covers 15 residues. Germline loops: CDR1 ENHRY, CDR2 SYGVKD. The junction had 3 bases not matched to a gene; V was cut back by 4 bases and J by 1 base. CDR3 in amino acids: CAISGLAGTQETQYF. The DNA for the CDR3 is TGTGCCATCAGTGGACTAGCGGGCACCCAAGAGACCCAGTACTTC.

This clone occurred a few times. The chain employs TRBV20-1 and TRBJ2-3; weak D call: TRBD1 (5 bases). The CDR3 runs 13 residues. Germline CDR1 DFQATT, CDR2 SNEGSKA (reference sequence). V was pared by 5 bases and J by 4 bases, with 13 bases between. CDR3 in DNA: TGCAGTGCTCGTGGGGCGATCGCAGATACGCAGTATTTT. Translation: CSARGAIADTQYF.

The DNA for the CDR3 is TGTGCCAGCAGCTTAGGACAGGGTTCCACTGAAGCTTTCTTT. Encoded protein: CASSLGQGSTEAFF. The V gene is TRBV7-8, the J gene TRBJ1-1; 7 bases align to TRBD1. The CDR3 is 14 residues long. CDR1 SGHVS and CDR2 FQNEAQ come from the germline V gene. V trimming: 1 base; J trimming: 4 bases; junction bases outside the gene matches: 3.

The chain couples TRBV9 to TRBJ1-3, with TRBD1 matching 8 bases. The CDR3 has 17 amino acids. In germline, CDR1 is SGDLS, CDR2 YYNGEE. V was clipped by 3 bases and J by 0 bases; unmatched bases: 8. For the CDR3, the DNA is TGTGCCAGCAGCGCCGGGACAGGAAAACACTCTGGAAACACCATATATTTT. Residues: CASSAGTGKHSGNTIYF.

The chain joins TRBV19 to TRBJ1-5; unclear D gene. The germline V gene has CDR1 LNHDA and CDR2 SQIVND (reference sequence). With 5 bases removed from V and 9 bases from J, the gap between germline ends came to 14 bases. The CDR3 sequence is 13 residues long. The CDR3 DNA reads TGTGCCAGTAGTGCCAGATTGGAGGGGCCCCAGCATTTT. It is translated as CASSARLEGPQHF.

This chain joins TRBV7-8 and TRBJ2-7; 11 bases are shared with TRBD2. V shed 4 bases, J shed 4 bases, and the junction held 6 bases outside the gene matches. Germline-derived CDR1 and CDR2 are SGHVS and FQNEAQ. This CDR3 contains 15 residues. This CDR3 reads CASSSLAGGGYEQYF. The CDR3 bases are TGTGCCAGCAGCTCCCTAGCGGGGGGTGGGTACGAGCAGTACTTC. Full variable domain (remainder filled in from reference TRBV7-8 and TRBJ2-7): GAGVSQSPRYKVAKRGQDVALRCDPISGHVSLFWYQQALGQGPEFLTYFQNEAQLDKSGLPSDRFFAERPEGSVSTLKIQRTQQEDSAVYLCASSSLAGGGYEQYFGPGTRLTVT.

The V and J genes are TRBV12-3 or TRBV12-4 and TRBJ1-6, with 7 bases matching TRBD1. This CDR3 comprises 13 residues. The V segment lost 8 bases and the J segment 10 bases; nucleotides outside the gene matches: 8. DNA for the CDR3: TGTGCCAGCGCCCGGGACAGTTCCTCACCCCTCCACTTT. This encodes CASARDSSSPLHF.

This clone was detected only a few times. The DNA for the CDR3 is TGTGCCAGCAGCTTAGTGTACAGCAGGGCGGTTACCGGGGAGCTGTTTTTT. It is translated as CASSLVYSRAVTGELFF. The J gene is TRBJ2-2, the V gene TRBV7-9; D perhaps matches TRBD1 (5 bases). Per germline, CDR1 SEHNR and CDR2 FQNEAQ (reference sequence). V dropped 1 base and J dropped 5 bases, with 17 bases sitting between them. The CDR3 consists of 17 residues.

CDR3 region: CASRLTGVTDTQYF. The CDR3 DNA reads as TGTGCCAGCAGGTTGACAGGGGTCACAGATACGCAGTATTTT. This rearrangement joins TRBV11-2 to TRBJ2-3; 8 bases are shared with TRBD1. The CDR3 length is 14 residues. Germline V lookup: CDR1 SGHAT, CDR2 FQNNGV. J was trimmed by 2 bases and V by 6 bases; bases with no gene match: 4.

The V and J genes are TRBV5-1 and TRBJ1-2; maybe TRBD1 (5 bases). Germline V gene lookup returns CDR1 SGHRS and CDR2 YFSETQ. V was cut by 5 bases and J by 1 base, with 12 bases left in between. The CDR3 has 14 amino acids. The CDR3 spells CASSRGTVNYGYTF. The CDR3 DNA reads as TGCGCCAGCAGTCGGGGGACCGTTAACTATGGCTACACCTTC.

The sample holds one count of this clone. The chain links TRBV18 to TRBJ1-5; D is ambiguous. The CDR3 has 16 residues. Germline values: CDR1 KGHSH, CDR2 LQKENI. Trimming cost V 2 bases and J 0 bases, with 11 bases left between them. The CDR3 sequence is CASSPSSPNSNQPQHF. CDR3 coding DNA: TGTGCCAGCTCACCATCGAGTCCCAATAGCAATCAGCCCCAGCATTTT. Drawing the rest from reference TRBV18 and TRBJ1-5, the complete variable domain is NAGVMQNPRHLVRRRGQEARLRCSPMKGHSHVYWYRQLPEEGLKFMVYLQKENIIDESGMPKERFSAEFPKEGPSILRIQQVVRGDSAAYFCASSPSSPNSNQPQHFGDGTRLSIL.